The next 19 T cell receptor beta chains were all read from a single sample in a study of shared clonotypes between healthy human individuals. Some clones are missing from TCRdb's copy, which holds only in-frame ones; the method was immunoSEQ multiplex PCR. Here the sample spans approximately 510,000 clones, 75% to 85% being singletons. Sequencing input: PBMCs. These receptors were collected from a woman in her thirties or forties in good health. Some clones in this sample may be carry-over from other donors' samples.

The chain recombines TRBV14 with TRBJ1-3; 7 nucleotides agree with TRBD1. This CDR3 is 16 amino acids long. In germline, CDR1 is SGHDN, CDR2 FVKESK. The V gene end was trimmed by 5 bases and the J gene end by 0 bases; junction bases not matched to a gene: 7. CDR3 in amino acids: CASSITGATSGNTIYF. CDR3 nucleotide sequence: TGTGCCAGCAGCATAACAGGGGCTACCTCTGGAAACACCATATATTTT.

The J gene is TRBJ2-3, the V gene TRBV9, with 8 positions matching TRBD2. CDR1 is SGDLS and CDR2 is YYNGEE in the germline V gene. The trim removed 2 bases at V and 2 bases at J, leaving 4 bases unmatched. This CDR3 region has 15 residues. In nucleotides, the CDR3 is TGTGCCAGCAGCGTTCTCGGGGGGGACACAGATACGCAGTATTTT. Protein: CASSVLGGDTDTQYF.

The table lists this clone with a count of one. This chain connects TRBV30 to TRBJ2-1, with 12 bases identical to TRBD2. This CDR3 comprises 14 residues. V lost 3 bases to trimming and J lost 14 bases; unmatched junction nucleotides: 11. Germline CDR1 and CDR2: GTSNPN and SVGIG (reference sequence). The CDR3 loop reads CAWRPGLAGTKEFF. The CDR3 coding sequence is TGTGCCTGGAGGCCGGGACTAGCGGGCACCAAGGAGTTCTTC.

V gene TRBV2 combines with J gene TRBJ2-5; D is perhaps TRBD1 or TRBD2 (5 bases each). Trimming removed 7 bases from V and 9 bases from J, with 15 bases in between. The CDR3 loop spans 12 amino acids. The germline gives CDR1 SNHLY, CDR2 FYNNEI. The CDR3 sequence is CASTLTRGAQYF. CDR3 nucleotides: TGTGCCAGCACTTTGACACGAGGGGCCCAGTACTTC.

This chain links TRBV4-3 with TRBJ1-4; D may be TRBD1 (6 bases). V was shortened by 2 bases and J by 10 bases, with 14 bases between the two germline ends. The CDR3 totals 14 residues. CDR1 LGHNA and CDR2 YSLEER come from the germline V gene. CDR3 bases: TGCGCCAGCAGCCAAAGGGAGGGAGGGGGAAAACTGTTTTTT. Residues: CASSQREGGGKLFF.

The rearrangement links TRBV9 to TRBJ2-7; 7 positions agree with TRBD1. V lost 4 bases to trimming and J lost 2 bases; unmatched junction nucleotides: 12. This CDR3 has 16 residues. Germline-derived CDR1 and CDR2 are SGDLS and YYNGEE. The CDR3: CASSLLGTAITYEQYF. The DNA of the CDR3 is TGTGCCAGCAGCCTACTCGGGACAGCCATAACCTACGAGCAGTACTTC.

The DNA for the CDR3 is TGCGCCAGCCAAGATTGGGACACCGGGGAGCTGTTTTTT. Translating it yields CASQDWDTGELFF. The chain links TRBV4-3 to TRBJ2-2; D is unresolved. This CDR3 has 13 amino acids. The V gene's germline CDR1 is LGHNA and CDR2 YSLEER. V dropped 8 bases and J dropped 3 bases, with 10 bases sitting between them.

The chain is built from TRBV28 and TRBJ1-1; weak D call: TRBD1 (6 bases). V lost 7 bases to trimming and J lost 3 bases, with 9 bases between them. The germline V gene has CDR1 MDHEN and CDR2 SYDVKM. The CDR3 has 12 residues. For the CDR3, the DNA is TGTGCCAGCAAGGACAGTCACACTGAAGCTTTCTTT. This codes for CASKDSHTEAFF.

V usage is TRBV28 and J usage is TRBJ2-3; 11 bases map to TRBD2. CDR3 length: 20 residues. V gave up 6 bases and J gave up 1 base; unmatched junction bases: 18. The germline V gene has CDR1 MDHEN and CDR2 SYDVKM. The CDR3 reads CASRQKNLSGRAGGTDTQYF. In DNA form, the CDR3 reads TGTGCCAGCAGACAGAAAAACCTTAGCGGGAGGGCGGGGGGCACAGATACGCAGTATTTT.

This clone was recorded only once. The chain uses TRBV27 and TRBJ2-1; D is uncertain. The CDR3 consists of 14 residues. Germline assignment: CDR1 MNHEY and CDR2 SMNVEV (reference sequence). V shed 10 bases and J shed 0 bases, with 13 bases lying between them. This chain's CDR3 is CATTPHPSYNEQFF. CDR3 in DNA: TGTGCCACCACTCCACACCCCTCCTACAATGAGCAGTTCTTC.

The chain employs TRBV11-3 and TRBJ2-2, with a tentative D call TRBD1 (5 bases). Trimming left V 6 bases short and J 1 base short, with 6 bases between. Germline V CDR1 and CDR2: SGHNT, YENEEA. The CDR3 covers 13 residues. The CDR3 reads CASRQGNTGELFF. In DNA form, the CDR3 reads TGTGCCAGCAGGCAGGGGAACACCGGGGAGCTGTTTTTT.

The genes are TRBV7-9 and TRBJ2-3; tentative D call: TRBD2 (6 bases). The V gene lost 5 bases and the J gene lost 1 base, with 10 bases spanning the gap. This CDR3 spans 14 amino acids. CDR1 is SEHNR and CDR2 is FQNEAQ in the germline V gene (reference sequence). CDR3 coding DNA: TGTGCCAGCAGCCCGCGGGAACGCACAGATACGCAGTATTTT. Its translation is CASSPRERTDTQYF.

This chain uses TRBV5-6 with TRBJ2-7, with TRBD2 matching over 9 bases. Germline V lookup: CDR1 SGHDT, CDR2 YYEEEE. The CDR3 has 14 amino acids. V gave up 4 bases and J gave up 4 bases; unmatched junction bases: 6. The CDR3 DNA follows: TGTGCCAGCAGCAGTAGCGGGAGTTTGTACGAGCAGTACTTC. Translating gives CASSSSGSLYEQYF.

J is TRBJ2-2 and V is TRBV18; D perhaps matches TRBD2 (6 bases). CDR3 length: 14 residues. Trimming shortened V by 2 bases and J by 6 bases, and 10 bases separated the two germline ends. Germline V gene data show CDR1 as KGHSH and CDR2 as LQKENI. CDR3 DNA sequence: TGTGCCAGCTCACCAGGCGGGACCCCCGGGGAGCTGTTTTTT. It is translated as CASSPGGTPGELFF.

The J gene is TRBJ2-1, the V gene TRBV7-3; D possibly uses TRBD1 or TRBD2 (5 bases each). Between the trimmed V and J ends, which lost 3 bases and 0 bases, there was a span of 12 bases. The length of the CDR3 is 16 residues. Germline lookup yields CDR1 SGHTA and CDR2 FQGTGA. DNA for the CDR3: TGTGCCAGCAGCTTCAACCGGGACCTCTCCTACAATGAGCAGTTCTTC. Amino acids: CASSFNRDLSYNEQFF.

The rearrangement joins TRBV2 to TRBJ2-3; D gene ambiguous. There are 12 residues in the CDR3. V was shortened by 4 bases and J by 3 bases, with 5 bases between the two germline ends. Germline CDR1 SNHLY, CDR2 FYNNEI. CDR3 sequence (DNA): TGTGCCAGCAGTGTTCCAACAGATACGCAGTATTTT. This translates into CASSVPTDTQYF. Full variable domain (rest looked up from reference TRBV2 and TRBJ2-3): EPEVTQTPSHQVTQMGQEVILRCVPISNHLYFYWYRQILGQKVEFLVSFYNNEISEKSEIFDDQFSVERPDGSNFTLKIRSTKLEDSAMYFCASSVPTDTQYFGPGTRLTVL.

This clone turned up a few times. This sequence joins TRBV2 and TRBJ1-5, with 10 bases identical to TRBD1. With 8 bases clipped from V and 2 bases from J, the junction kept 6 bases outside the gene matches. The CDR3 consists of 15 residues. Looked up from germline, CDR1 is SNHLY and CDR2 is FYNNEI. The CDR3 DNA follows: TGTGCCAGCGGAACCGGGACAGGGGGCAATCAGCCCCAGCATTTT. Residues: CASGTGTGGNQPQHF.

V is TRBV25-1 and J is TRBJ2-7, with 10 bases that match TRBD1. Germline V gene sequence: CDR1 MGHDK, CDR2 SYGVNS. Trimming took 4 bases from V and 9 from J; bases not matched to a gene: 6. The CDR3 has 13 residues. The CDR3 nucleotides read TGTGCCAGCAGTGGAACCGGGACAGGGGTGCAGTACTTC. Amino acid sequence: CASSGTGTGVQYF.

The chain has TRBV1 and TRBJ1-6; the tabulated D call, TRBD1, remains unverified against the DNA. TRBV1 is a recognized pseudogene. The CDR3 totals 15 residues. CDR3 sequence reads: CTSSPRGRYNSPLHF. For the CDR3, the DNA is TGCACCAGCAGCCCCAGGGGGCGCTATAATTCACCCCTCCACTTT.